This T cell receptor beta chain appears in the sequencing data of a study of T cell repertoires in cytomegalovirus infection. On the study more broadly: CMV infection plus the matching HLA type was flagged by public TCR beta signatures. General study findings and limits: The ex vivo response showed dominance by HLA-C-restricted CMV-specific TCR beta clonotypes. The cumulative frequency of public TCR beta families identified carriers of CMV plus the relevant HLA.

The table lists this clonotype with many counts. Its specificity is unknown. Each CDR3 protein gets one entry after TCRdb re-called the reads with MiXCR. The sample holds around 270,000 distinct CDR3 sequences, less than 9.5% seen once. Sample: PBMCs. This TCR derives from a human donor in good health (CMV status not recorded). Some clones in this sample may be carry-over from other donors' samples.

The CDR3 here is CASSPTTGTKGNEKLFF. CDR3 nucleotide sequence: TGTGCCAGCTCACCGACGACAGGGACGAAGGGAAATGAAAAACTGTTTTTT. The chain is built from TRBV18 and TRBJ1-4, with TRBD1 identical over 7 bases. CDR1 KGHSH and CDR2 LQKENI come from the germline V gene. The ends lost 3 bases at V and 5 bases at J; junction bases unmatched: 12. The CDR3 is 17 amino acids.